This TCR beta chain was identified during a study of T cell responses to AZD1222 COVID-19 vaccine (dated by TCRdb to the early 2020s). The study in broad terms: TCR sequencing covered 233 trial participants: 207 given two doses of AZD1222 and around 25 given two doses of MenACWY control vaccine. Trial participants were enrolled into age subgroups of 18-55, 56-69 and 70-plus years, which contained roughly 150, 30 and 60 TCR-sequenced participants, respectively. What the work shows at the level of the full study, not this receptor alone: After two AZD1222 doses, both the breadth and the depth of spike-specific TCRs were significantly higher than at day 0 and than in MenACWY recipients. The vaccine-associated CD4 TCRs covered the entire spike protein, and the dominant responses fell in regions 160-218 and 743-854. Conclusions about previously exposed vaccinees were limited because only six AZD1222 recipients were SARS-CoV-2 seropositive at baseline. Participants were mostly white British, with more females than males. The authors suggested clonal diversity may have been underestimated. Because no samples from the day 14 peak response were available, repertoires could be characterized only after the peak T cell response. Reportedly, almost half of the unique spike-specific TCRs recognized epitopes lying outside the regions that are mutated in the B.1.351 and B.1.1.7 variants. The 56-69-year group was small, and its depth increase did not reach significance, likely because of low power.

The CDR3 regions of human TCRbeta chains were subjected to immunosequencing. The paper's processing steps were these. TCRs in the repertoires were matched against a reference library of SARS-CoV-2-specific TCRs that had been generated with the MIRA antigen-specificity platform. Breadth was defined as the fraction of unique TCRs that were SARS-CoV-2-associated, and depth was defined as the fraction of total T cells that were SARS-CoV-2-associated. Using the MIRA data, every spike-specific TCR was mapped to the spike region that the TCR reacted to and assigned to either a CD4 or a CD8 class. Log10-transformed breadth and depth values were compared by one-way ANOVA with Sidak's multiple comparisons tests. TCRdb took over this immuneACCESS table, retaining in-frame rearrangements with V and J assigned. Such tables are incomplete; in checked studies, under half of the missing clones stem from an unresolved V gene, and the remainder is unexplained. V, J and clone size derive from that table, while D and trimming were established from the DNA sequence. The sample table lists 120,000 or so clones, roughly 92% of them with a count of one. The ten largest clones capture approximately 2.7% of the sample.

In the case of this clone: The antigen this receptor binds is unknown. No much larger clone exists at a distance of one base, and base qualities are not known.

The sample's time point label, decoded: about 28 days (+/-7) after the second vaccine dose. Because spike-specific TCR depth and breadth did not differ between the two schedules, AZD1222 recipients who got a second dose at roughly 4 weeks were pooled with those who got a second dose at roughly 12 weeks. Vaccinee samples came from UK trials COV001 and COV002, including a single-blind randomized controlled phase 2/3 trial of AZD1222 (ChAdOx1 nCoV-19) in healthy adults. For TCRbeta chain sequencing, PBMC samples from trial participants were taken at day 0 and at day 28 after the second dose. The CDR3, from cysteine to phenylalanine, totals 15 residues. The entry retains the CDR3 DNA only, 45 bases that are in frame from base 1. CDR1 is given as MNHEY and CDR2 as SVGAGI, both from the germline V gene. The junction carries 21 bases between V and J, which are trimmed by 7 bases and 6 bases respectively.

The clonotype comes from an adult who received the AZD1222 COVID-19 vaccine. The V and J segments used are TRBV6-5 and TRBJ1-1; the D gene is possibly TRBD1, with 5 bases matching. The sample here was peripheral blood, taken 28 days after the second AZD1222 dose. CDR3 loop: CASTQGRVVFAEAFF. The DNA sequence follows: TGTGCCAGCACCCAAGGCAGGGTCGTATTCGCTGAAGCTTTCTTT.